The 17 T cell receptor beta chains given below trace back to one sample, sequenced in a study of control samples from healthy donors and cancer patients. Assay: immunoSEQ multiplex PCR; the TCRdb copy retains only in-frame clones and omits some. The sample consists of about 120,000 clones, around nine tenths of them appearing once. What was sequenced was blood. These receptor sequences come from a man aged 18-30 years in good health.

CDR3: CASSLEGLRGSNQPQHF. CDR3 in DNA: TGTGCCAGTAGTTTGGAGGGACTAAGAGGGAGCAATCAGCCCCAGCATTTT. J is TRBJ1-5 and V is TRBV19; possibly TRBD1 for D (5 bases). V lost 5 bases, J lost 1 base, and 18 bases lay in between. This CDR3 has 17 residues. Germline V lookup: CDR1 LNHDA, CDR2 SQIVND (reference sequence).

CDR3 sequence reads: CASSLTWPKGTQYF. The CDR3 DNA follows: TGTGCCAGCAGTTTGACATGGCCCAAGGGTACGCAGTATTTT. The V and J genes are TRBV6-4 and TRBJ2-3, with D hard to call. Germline V gene sequence: CDR1 MRHNA, CDR2 SNTAGT. CDR3 length equals 14 residues. V lost 5 bases and J 8 bases, leaving 17 bases between the germline ends.

CDR3 nucleotide sequence: TGTGCCAGCAGCCCCGTCTCTGATGAGCAGTTCTTC. Its protein is CASSPVSDEQFF. The gene calls are TRBV3-1 (or the pseudogene TRBV3-2) and TRBJ2-1, with D hard to call. CDR3 length equals 12 residues. The V gene lost 4 bases and the J gene lost 8 bases, with 9 bases spanning the gap. Looked up from germline, CDR1 is LGHDT and CDR2 is YNNKEL (reference sequence).

V is TRBV29-1 and J is TRBJ1-2; possibly TRBD1 for D (5 bases). This CDR3 has 16 amino acids. Per the germline V gene, CDR1 is SQVTM and CDR2 is ANQGSEA. Between the trimmed V and J ends, which lost 0 bases and 4 bases, there was a span of 18 bases. CDR3: CSVEDSTGTGGYGYTF. Written as DNA, the CDR3 is TGCAGCGTTGAAGATTCGACCGGGACCGGCGGCTATGGCTACACCTTC.

This sequence joins TRBV4-1 and TRBJ1-2; 7 bases line up with TRBD1. Germline V gene lookup returns CDR1 MGHRA and CDR2 YSYEKL. V trimming: 2 bases; J trimming: 6 bases; junction bases outside the gene matches: 15. This CDR3 contains 17 residues. CDR3 in DNA: TGCGCCAGCAGCCAAAGACTACTCACAGGGGCCTACAATGGCTACACCTTC. As protein: CASSQRLLTGAYNGYTF.

V usage is TRBV9 and J usage is TRBJ2-7, with 7 nucleotides matching TRBD2. The CDR3 extends over 13 amino acids. Germline assignment: CDR1 SGDLS and CDR2 YYNGEE. Trimming at V came to 3 bases and at J to 0 bases, leaving 0 bases not matched to a gene. The CDR3 DNA reads as TGTGCCAGCAGCGGGACTAGCTCCTACGAGCAGTACTTC. This sequence encodes CASSGTSSYEQYF.

The rearrangement links TRBV12-3 or TRBV12-4 to TRBJ1-2, with D possibly matching TRBD1 (5 bases). There are 13 residues in the CDR3. Trimming removed 3 bases from V and 4 bases from J, with 9 bases in between. As DNA, the CDR3 is TGTGCCAGCAGTTTGGGGCGGCCCTATGGCTACACCTTC. It encodes CASSLGRPYGYTF.

This chain uses TRBV7-2 with TRBJ1-3; D ambiguous. The CDR3 sequence is 15 residues long. Per the germline V gene, CDR1 is SGHTA and CDR2 is FQGNSA. V shed 5 bases and J shed 0 bases, with 11 bases lying between them. The CDR3 nucleotides are TGTGCCAGCAGCAGTAGGACTTACTCTGGAAACACCATATATTTT. The encoded protein is CASSSRTYSGNTIYF.

This chain uses TRBV9 with TRBJ2-1, with a tentative D call TRBD1 (6 bases). Germline loops: CDR1 SGDLS, CDR2 YYNGEE. Trimming pared 1 base from V and 7 bases from J, leaving 12 bases between. This CDR3 has 14 residues. CDR3 residues: CASSVQDSYNEQFF. DNA for the CDR3: TGTGCCAGCAGCGTACAGGACAGCTATAATGAGCAGTTCTTC.

The V call is TRBV11-2, the J call TRBJ2-5; 8 bases fit TRBD2. This CDR3 is built from 15 residues. Germline loops: CDR1 SGHAT, CDR2 FQNNGV. V gave up 2 bases and J gave up 4 bases; unmatched junction bases: 6. The CDR3 nucleotides are TGTGCCAGCAGCTTAATGAGCGGGGGTAGAGAGACCCAGTACTTC. This gives the protein CASSLMSGGRETQYF.

This clone was seen only once. DNA of the CDR3: TGTGCCAGCAGCTACATTCAGGGGGCGCGTTACAATGAGCAGTTCTTC. It codes for CASSYIQGARYNEQFF. This chain links TRBV11-2 with TRBJ2-1; TRBD1 aligns across 8 bases. The CDR3 covers 16 residues. Germline V gene sequence: CDR1 SGHAT, CDR2 FQNNGV. The V gene end was trimmed by 4 bases and the J gene end by 4 bases; junction bases not matched to a gene: 9.

This chain joins TRBV5-1 and TRBJ2-3, with D uncertain. V dropped 5 bases and J dropped 6 bases, with 19 bases sitting between them. There are 15 residues in the CDR3. CDR1 is SGHRS, CDR2 YFSETQ, per germline. As DNA, the CDR3 is TGCGCCAGCAGACCCGACTTGTTTGATGTGGATACGCAGTATTTT. Translation gives CASRPDLFDVDTQYF.

The chain uses TRBV12-3 or TRBV12-4 and TRBJ2-2; tentatively, D is TRBD2 (5 bases). The CDR3 has 12 amino acids. V was clipped by 5 bases and J by 5 bases, with 6 bases between them. CDR3 DNA: TGTGCCAGCAGTCCGGGGACCGGGGAGCTGTTTTTT. This sequence encodes CASSPGTGELFF.

The rearrangement uses TRBV27 and TRBJ2-7; tentatively, D is TRBD1 (6 bases). CDR1 and CDR2 (germline): MNHEY, SMNVEV (reference sequence). This CDR3 has 15 residues. V was clipped by 6 bases and J by 2 bases, with 17 bases between them. The CDR3 nucleotides read TGTGCCAGCAGCCCCCCCGGGACATCACCCTACGAGCAGTACTTC. Its protein product is CASSPPGTSPYEQYF.

This rearrangement joins TRBV5-1 to TRBJ2-3; D is possibly TRBD2 (7 bases). This CDR3 has 15 amino acids. Germline V gene sequence: CDR1 SGHRS, CDR2 YFSETQ. The CDR3 nucleotides read TGCGCGAGCGCCCGTATAGGGGGGGCGCAAGATACGCAGTATTTT. It encodes CASARIGGAQDTQYF.

This chain links TRBV19 with TRBJ1-1, with 12 bases matching TRBD1. Germline values: CDR1 LNHDA, CDR2 SQIVND (reference sequence). The CDR3 is made up of 14 amino acids. V was clipped by 3 bases and J by 4 bases; unmatched bases: 0. CDR3 sequence reads: CASSMGQGATEAFF. The CDR3 nucleotides read TGTGCCAGTAGTATGGGACAGGGGGCCACTGAAGCTTTCTTT.

V usage is TRBV29-1 and J usage is TRBJ2-1, with TRBD1 identical over 9 bases. Germline loops: CDR1 SQVTM, CDR2 ANQGSEA. The CDR3 consists of 17 residues. Trimming cost V 1 base and J 2 bases; bases outside gene matches: 9. CDR3 coding DNA: TGCAGCGTTGAAGGGGAATGGACAGGGGCGACCTACAATGAGCAGTTCTTC. It encodes CSVEGEWTGATYNEQFF.